One and the same sample provided the 6 T cell receptor beta chains below, sequenced in a study of cytomegalovirus exposure and HLA in healthy donors. TCRdb keeps only in-frame clones here, not all; method: immunoSEQ multiplex PCR. Here the sample spans more than 150,000 clones, about 88% being singletons. The specimen was PBMCs. The receptors originated from a man younger than 30 in good health and CMV-seronegative.

J is TRBJ2-3 and V is TRBV5-8; perhaps TRBD1 as D (6 bases). Trimming left V 2 bases short and J 2 bases short, with 12 bases between. This CDR3 contains 15 residues. Germline V gene lookup returns CDR1 SGHTS and CDR2 YDEGEE. The CDR3 DNA reads as TGTGCCAGCAGCTTTCGAACAGGGAACACAGATACGCAGTATTTT. Translating it yields CASSFRTGNTDTQYF.

This chain links TRBV20-1 with TRBJ2-7; weak D call: TRBD2 (5 bases). Trimming removed 3 bases at V and 7 bases at J, with 10 bases between. The germline V gene has CDR1 DFQATT and CDR2 SNEGSKA (reference sequence). The CDR3 extends over 11 amino acids. The CDR3 sequence: CSARREREQYF. The CDR3 DNA sequence: TGCAGTGCTAGGAGGGAAAGGGAGCAGTACTTC.

The CDR3 is CASSYPGQHTGELFF. The CDR3 DNA is TGTGCCAGCAGCTACCCGGGACAGCACACCGGGGAGCTGTTTTTT. This chain links TRBV28 with TRBJ2-2, with 7 bases identical to TRBD1. Germline V gene sequence: CDR1 MDHEN, CDR2 SYDVKM. The CDR3 length is 15 residues. The junction had 7 bases not matched to a gene; V was cut back by 6 bases and J by 3 bases.

This sequence joins TRBV6-5 and TRBJ1-1, with 7 bases fitting TRBD1. The CDR3 loop spans 14 amino acids. CDR1 and CDR2 (germline): MNHEY, SVGAGI. Germline trimming cut 8 bases from V and 3 bases from J; bases unmatched to any gene: 9. The DNA of the CDR3 is TGTGCCAGCCTCAAAGGGGGCCCGCACACTGAAGCTTTCTTT. Translated: CASLKGGPHTEAFF.

This chain uses TRBV6-5 with TRBJ2-2; D possibly corresponds to TRBD1 (5 bases). With 2 bases removed from V and 4 bases from J, the gap between germline ends came to 11 bases. The CDR3 sequence is 15 residues long. Germline CDR1 and CDR2: MNHEY and SVGAGI. The CDR3: CASSYQSGLTGELFF. CDR3 nucleotides: TGTGCCAGCAGTTACCAGTCAGGGCTCACCGGGGAGCTGTTTTTT.

The J gene is TRBJ2-1, the V gene TRBV5-4, with unresolved D. This CDR3 is built from 14 residues. Germline loops: CDR1 SGHNT, CDR2 YYREEE (reference sequence). Trimming cost V 2 bases and J 4 bases, with 10 bases left between them. CDR3 in amino acids: CASSLGAGYNEQFF. The CDR3 region has the DNA TGTGCCAGCAGCTTAGGAGCCGGGTACAATGAGCAGTTCTTC.